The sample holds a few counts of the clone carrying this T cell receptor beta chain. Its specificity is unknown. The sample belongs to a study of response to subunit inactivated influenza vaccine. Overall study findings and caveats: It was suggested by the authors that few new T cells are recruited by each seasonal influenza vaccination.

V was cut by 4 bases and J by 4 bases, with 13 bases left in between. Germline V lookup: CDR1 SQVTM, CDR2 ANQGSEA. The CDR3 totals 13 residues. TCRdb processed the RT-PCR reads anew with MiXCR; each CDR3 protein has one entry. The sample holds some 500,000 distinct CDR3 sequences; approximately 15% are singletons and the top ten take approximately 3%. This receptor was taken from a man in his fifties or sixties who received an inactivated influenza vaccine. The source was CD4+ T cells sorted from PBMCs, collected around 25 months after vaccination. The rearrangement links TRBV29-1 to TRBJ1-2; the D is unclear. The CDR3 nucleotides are TGCAGCGTTGTTGGCCAGACAAGCTATGGCTACACCTTC. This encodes CSVVGQTSYGYTF.